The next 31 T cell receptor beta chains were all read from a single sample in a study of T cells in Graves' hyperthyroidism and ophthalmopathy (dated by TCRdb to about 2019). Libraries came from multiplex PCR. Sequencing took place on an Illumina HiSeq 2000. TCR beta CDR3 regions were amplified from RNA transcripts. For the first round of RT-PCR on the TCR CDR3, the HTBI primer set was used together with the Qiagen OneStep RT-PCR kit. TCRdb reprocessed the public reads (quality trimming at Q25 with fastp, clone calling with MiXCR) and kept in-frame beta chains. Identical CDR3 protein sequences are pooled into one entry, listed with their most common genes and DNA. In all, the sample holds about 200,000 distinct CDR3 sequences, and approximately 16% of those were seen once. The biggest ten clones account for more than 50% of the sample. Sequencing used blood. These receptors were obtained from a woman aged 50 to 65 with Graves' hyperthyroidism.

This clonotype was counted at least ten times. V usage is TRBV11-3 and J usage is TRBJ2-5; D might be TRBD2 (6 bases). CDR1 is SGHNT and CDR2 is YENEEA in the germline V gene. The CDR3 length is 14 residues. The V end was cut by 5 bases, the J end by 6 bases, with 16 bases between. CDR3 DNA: TGTGCCAGCAGCGTGGGACTTGCTCCAAAGACCCAGTACTTC. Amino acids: CASSVGLAPKTQYF.

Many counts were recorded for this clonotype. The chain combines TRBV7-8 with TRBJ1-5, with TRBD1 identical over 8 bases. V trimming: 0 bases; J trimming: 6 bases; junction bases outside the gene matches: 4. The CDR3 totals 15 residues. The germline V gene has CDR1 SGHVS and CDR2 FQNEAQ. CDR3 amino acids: CASSLAAGGGQPQHF. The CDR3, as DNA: TGTGCCAGCAGCTTAGCGGCAGGGGGCGGTCAGCCCCAGCATTTT.

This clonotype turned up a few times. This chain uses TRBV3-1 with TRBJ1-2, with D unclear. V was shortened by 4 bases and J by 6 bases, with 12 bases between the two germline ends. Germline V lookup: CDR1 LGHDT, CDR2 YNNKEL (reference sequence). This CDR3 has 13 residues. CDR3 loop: CASSLRSPDGYTF. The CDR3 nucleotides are TGTGCCAGCAGCCTCAGGAGTCCTGATGGCTACACCTTC.

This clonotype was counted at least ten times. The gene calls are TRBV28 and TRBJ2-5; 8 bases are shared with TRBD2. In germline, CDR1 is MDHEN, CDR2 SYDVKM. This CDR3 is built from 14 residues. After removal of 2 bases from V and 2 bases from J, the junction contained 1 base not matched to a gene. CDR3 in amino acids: CASSLLAGQETQYF. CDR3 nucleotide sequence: TGTGCCAGCAGTTTACTAGCGGGTCAAGAGACCCAGTACTTC.

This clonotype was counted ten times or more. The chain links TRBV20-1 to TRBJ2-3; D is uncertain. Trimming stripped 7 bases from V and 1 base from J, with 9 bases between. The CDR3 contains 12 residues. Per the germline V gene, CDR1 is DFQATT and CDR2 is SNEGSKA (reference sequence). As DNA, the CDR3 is TGCAGTGTAGGTCAGGGCACAGATACGCAGTATTTT. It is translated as CSVGQGTDTQYF.

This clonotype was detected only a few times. For the CDR3, the DNA is TGTGCCAGCAGTGAATTTCCCTCGGGAGCTGCCAAAAACATTCAGTACTTC. Encoded protein: CASSEFPSGAAKNIQYF. The chain links TRBV6-1 to TRBJ2-4; D may be TRBD2 (6 bases). The ends were cut back, 2 bases at V and 1 base at J, with 15 bases in the middle. The length of the CDR3 is 17 residues. Germline values: CDR1 MNHNS, CDR2 SASEGT.

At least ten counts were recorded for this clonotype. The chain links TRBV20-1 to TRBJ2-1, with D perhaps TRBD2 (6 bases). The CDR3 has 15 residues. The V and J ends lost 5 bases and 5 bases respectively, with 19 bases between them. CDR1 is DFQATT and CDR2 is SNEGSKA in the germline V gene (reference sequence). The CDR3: CSAPGATSRNNEQFF. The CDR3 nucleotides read TGCAGTGCTCCTGGGGCGACTAGTAGGAACAATGAGCAGTTCTTC.

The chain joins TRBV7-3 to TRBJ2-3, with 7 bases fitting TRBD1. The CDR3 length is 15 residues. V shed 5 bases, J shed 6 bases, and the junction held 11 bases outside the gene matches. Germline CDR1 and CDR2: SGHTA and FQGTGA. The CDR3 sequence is CASSPGEGAGDTQYF. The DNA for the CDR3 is TGTGCCAGCAGCCCTGGAGAGGGGGCAGGCGATACGCAGTATTTT.

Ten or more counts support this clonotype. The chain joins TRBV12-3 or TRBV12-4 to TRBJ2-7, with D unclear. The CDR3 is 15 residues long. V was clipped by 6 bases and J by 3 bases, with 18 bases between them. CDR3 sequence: CASRPTGGANYEQYF. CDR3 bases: TGTGCCAGCAGACCGACCGGCGGAGCGAACTACGAGCAGTACTTC.

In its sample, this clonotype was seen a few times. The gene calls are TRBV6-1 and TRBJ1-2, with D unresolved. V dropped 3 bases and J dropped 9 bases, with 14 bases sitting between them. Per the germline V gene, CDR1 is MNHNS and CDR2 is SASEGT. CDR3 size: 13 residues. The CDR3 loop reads CASSDPVVARYTF. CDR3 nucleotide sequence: TGTGCCAGCAGTGACCCCGTCGTGGCCCGCTACACCTTC.

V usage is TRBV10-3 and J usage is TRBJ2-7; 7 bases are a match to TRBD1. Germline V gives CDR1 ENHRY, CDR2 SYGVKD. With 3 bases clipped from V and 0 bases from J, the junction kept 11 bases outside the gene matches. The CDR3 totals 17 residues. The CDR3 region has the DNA TGTGCCATCAGTGACCCGACAGGGATATTGCCCTCCTACGAGCAGTACTTC. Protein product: CAISDPTGILPSYEQYF.

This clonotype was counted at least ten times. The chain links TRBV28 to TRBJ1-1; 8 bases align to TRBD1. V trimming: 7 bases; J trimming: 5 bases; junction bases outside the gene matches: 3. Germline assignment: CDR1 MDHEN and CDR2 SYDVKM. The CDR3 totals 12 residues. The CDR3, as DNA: TGTGCCAGCATCACAGGGGGGACTGAAGCTTTCTTT. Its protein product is CASITGGTEAFF.

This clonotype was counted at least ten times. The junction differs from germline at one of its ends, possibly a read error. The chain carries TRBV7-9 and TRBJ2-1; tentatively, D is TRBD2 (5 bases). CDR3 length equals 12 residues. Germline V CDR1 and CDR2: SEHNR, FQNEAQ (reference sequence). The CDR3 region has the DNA TGTGCCAGCAGTTTAGATACTAGTGCGGAGTTCTTC. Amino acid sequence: CASSLDTSAEFF.

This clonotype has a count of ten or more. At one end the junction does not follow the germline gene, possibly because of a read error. The DNA of the CDR3 is TGTGCCAGCAGTAACTCTGGAAACACCATATATTTT. As protein: CASSNSGNTIYF. The chain joins TRBV6-2 or TRBV6-3 to TRBJ1-3; D ambiguous. CDR3 length: 12 amino acids. Germline-derived CDR1 and CDR2 are MNHEY and SVGEGT.

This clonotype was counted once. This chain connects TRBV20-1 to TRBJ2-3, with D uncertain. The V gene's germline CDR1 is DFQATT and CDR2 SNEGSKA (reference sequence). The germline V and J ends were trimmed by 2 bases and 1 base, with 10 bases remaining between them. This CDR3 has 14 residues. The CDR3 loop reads CSARPVIRTDTQYF. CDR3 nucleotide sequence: TGCAGTGCTAGACCAGTAATTCGCACAGATACGCAGTATTTT.

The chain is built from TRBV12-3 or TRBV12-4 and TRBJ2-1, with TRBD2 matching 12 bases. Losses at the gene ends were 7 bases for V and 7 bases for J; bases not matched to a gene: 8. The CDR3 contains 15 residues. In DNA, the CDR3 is TGTGCCAGCACCGTACTAGCGGGAGGATCAAATGAGCAGTTCTTC. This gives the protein CASTVLAGGSNEQFF.

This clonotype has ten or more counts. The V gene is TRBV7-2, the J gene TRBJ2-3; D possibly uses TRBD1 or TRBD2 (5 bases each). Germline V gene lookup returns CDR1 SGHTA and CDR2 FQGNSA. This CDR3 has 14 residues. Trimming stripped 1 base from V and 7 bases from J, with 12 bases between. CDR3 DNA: TGTGCCAGCAGCTTAGGGGGGAGTGGGAATACGCAGTATTTT. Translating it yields CASSLGGSGNTQYF. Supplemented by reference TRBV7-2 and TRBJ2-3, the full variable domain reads GAGVSQSPSNKVTEKGKDVELRCDPISGHTALYWYRQSLGQGLEFLIYFQGNSAPDKSGLPSDRFSAERTGGSVSTLTIQRTQQEDSAVYLCASSLGGSGNTQYFGPGTRLTVL.

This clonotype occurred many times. CDR3 nucleotide sequence: TGTGCTAGTGGTTTGGGGACCGAAGAGACCCAGTACTTC. Translating it yields CASGLGTEETQYF. The chain uses TRBV12-5 and TRBJ2-5; D is undetermined. The germline V gene has CDR1 LGHNT and CDR2 FRNRAP. V gave up 1 base and J gave up 3 bases, with 6 bases separating them. This CDR3 region has 13 residues.

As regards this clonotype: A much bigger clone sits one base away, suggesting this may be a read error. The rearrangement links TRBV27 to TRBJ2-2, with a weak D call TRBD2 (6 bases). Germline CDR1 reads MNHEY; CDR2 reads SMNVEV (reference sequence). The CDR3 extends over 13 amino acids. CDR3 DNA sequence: TGTGCCAGCAGTTTTAAGCGCCACCGGGAGCTGGTTTTT. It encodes CASSFKRHRELVF.

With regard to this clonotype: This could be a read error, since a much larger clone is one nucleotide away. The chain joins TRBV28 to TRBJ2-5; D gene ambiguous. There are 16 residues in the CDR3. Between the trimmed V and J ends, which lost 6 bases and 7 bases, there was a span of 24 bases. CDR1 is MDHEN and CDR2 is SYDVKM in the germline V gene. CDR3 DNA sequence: TGTGCCAGCAGCTCTCCCAACGCAAAAGGCAGAGCGACCCAGTACTTC. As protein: CASSSPNAKGRATQYF. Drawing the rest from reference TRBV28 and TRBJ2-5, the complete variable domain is DVKVTQSSRYLVKRTGEKVFLECVQDMDHENMFWYRQDPGLGLRLIYFSYDVKMKEKGDIPEGYSVSREKKERFSLILESASTNQTSMYLCASSSPNAKGRATQYFGPGTRLLVL.

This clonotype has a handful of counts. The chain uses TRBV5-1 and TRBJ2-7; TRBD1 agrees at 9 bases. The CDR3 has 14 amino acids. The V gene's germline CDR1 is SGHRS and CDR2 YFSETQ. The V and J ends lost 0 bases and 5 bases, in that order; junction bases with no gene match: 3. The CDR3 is CASSLGDREHEQYF. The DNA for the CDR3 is TGCGCCAGCAGCTTGGGGGACAGGGAACACGAGCAGTACTTC.

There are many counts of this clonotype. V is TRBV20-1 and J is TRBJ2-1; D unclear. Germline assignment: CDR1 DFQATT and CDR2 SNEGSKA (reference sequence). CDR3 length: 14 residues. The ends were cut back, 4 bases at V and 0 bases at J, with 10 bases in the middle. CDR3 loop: CSATDLSSYNEQFF. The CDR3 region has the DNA TGCAGTGCTACGGACCTGAGCTCCTACAATGAGCAGTTCTTC.

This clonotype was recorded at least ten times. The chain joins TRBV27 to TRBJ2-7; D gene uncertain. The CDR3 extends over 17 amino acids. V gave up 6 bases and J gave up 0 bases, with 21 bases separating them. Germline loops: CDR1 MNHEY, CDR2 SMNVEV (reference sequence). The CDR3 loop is CASSYGPYGDLSYEQYF. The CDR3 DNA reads TGTGCCAGCAGCTATGGCCCCTACGGAGATCTCTCCTACGAGCAGTACTTC.

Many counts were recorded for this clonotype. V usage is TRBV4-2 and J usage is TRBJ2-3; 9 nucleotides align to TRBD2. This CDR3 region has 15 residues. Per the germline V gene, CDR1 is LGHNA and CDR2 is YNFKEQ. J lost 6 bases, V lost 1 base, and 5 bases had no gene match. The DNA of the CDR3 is TGTGCCAGCAGCCAAGGAGTAGCGGGAGAGGATACGCAGTATTTT. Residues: CASSQGVAGEDTQYF.

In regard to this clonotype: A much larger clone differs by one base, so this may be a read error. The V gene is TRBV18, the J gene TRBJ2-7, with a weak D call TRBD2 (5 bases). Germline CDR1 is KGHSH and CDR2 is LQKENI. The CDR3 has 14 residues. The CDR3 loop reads CAGSPLGIEGEQYF. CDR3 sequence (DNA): TGTGCCGGCTCACCACTAGGGATCGAGGGCGAGCAGTACTTC.

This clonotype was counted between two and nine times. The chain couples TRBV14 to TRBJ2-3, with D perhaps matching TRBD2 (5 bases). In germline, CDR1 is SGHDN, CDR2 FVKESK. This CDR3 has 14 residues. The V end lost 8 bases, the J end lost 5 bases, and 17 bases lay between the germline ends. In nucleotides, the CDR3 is TGTGCCAGCCTCTCCACAATAGAGGGAGATACGCAGTATTTT. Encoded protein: CASLSTIEGDTQYF.

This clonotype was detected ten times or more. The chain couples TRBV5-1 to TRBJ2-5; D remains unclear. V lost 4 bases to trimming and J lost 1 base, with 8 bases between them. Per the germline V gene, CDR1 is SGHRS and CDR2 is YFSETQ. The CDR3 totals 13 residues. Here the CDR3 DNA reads TGCGCCAGCAGCAGGGCAGGCCAAGAGACCCAGTACTTC. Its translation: CASSRAGQETQYF. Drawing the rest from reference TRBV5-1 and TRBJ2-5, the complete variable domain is KAGVTQTPRYLIKTRGQQVTLSCSPISGHRSVSWYQQTPGQGLQFLFEYFSETQRNKGNFPGRFSGRQFSNSRSEMNVSTLELGDSALYLCASSRAGQETQYFGPGTRLLVL.

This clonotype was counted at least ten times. CDR3 coding DNA: TGTGCCAGCAAAAGACAGGGGGCGGCCAAAAACATTCAGTACTTC. Protein product: CASKRQGAAKNIQYF. The chain has TRBV12-3 or TRBV12-4 and TRBJ2-4; 10 bases fit TRBD1. The CDR3 is 15 amino acids. V dropped 7 bases and J dropped 1; count of bases not matched to a gene: 4.

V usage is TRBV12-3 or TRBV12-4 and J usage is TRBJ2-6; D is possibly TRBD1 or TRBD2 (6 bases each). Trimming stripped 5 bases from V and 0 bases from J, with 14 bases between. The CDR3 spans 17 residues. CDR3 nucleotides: TGTGCCAGCAGTATTTCGGGGGCGAACTCTGGGGCCAACGTCCTGACTTTC. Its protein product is CASSISGANSGANVLTF.

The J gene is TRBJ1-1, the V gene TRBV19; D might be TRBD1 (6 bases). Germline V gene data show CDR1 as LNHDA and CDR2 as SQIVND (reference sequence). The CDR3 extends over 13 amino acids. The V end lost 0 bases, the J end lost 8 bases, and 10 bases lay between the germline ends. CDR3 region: CASSIDQGTEAFF. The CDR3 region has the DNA TGTGCCAGTAGTATAGATCAGGGGACCGAAGCTTTCTTT.

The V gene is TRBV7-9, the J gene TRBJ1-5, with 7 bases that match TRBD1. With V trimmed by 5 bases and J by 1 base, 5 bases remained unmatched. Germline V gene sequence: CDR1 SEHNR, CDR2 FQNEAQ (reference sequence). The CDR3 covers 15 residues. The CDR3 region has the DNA TGTGCCAGCAGCCGGGACAGTGACAGCAATCAGCCCCAGCATTTT. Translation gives CASSRDSDSNQPQHF.